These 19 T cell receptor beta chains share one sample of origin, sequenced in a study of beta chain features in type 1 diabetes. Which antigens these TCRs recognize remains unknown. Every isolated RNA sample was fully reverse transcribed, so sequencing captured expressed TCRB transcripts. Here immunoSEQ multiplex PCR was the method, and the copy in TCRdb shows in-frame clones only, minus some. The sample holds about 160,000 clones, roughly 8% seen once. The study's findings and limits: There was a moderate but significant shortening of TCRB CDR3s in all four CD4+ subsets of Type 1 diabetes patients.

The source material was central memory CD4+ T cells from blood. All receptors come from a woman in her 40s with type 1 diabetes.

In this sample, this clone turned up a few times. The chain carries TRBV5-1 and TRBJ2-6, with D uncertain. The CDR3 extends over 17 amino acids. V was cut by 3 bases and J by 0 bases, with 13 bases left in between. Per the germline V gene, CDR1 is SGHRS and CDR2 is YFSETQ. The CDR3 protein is CASSSRAGLSGANVLTF. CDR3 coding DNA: TGCGCCAGCAGCTCCAGAGCAGGCCTCTCTGGGGCCAACGTCCTGACTTTC.

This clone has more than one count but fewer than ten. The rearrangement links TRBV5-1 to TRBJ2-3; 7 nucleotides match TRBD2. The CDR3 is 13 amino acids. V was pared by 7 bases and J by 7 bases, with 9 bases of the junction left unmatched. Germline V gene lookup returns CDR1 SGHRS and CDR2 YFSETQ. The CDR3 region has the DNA TGCGCCAGCGCGAGGGAGGGCCCCAATACGCAGTATTTT. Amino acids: CASAREGPNTQYF.

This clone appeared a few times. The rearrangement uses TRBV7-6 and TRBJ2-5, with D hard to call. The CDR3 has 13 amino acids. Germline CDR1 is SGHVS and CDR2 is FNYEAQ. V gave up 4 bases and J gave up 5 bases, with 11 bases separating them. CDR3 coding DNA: TGTGCCAGCAGCTCTTCGTCAGCGGAGACCCAGTACTTC. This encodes CASSSSSAETQYF.

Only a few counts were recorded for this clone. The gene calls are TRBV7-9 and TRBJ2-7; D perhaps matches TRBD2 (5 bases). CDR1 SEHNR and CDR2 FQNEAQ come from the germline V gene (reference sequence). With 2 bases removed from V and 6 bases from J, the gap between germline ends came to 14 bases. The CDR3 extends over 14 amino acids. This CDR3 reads CASSLFGGDSEQYF. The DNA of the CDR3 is TGTGCCAGCAGCTTATTTGGAGGCGACTCCGAGCAGTACTTC.

CDR3 loop: CASSTGGADEKLFF. DNA of the CDR3: TGTGCCAGTAGTACAGGGGGCGCGGATGAAAAACTGTTTTTT. This chain uses TRBV19 with TRBJ1-4, with 8 bases identical to TRBD1. The CDR3 has 14 amino acids. Germline V gives CDR1 LNHDA, CDR2 SQIVND (reference sequence). V was clipped by 4 bases and J by 6 bases; unmatched bases: 4.

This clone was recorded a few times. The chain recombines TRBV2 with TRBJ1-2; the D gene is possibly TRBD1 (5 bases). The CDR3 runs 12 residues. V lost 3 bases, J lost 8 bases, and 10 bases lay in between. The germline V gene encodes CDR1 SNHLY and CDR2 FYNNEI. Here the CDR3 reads CASSEQGGGYTF. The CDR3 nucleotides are TGTGCCAGCAGTGAGCAGGGTGGGGGCTACACCTTC.

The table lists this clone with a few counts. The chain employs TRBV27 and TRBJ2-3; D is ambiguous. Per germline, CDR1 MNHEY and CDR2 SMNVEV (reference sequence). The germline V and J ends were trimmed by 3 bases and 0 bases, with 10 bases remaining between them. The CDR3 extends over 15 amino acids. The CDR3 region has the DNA TGTGCCAGCAGTTTGCAGGTCTCTAGCACAGATACGCAGTATTTT. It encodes CASSLQVSSTDTQYF.

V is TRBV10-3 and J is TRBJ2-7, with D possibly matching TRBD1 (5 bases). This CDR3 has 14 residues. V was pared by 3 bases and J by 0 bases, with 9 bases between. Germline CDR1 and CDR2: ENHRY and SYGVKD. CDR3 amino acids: CAISEDSFSYEQYF. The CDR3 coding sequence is TGTGCCATCAGTGAAGACAGCTTCTCCTACGAGCAGTACTTC.

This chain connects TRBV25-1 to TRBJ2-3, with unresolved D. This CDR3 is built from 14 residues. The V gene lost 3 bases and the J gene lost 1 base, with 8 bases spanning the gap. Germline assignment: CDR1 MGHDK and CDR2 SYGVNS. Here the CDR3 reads CASSDYRGTDTQYF. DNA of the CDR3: TGTGCCAGCAGTGATTACAGAGGCACAGATACGCAGTATTTT.

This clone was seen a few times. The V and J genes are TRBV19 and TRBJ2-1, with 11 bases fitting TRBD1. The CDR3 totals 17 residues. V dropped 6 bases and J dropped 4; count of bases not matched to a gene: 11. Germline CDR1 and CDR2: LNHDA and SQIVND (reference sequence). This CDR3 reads CASSSGTGGYIYNEQFF. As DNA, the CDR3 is TGTGCCAGTAGCTCGGGGACAGGGGGTTACATTTACAATGAGCAGTTCTTC. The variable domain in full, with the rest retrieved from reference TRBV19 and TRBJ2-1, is DGGITQSPKYLFRKEGQNVTLSCEQNLNHDAMYWYRQDPGQGLRLIYYSQIVNDFQKGDIAEGYSVSREKKESFPLTVTSAQKNPTAFYLCASSSGTGGYIYNEQFFGPGTRLTVL.

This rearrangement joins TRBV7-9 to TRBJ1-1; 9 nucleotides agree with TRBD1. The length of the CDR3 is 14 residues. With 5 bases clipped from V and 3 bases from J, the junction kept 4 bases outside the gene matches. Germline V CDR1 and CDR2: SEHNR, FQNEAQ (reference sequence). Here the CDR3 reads CASSITGGYTEAFF. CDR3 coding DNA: TGTGCCAGCAGCATAACAGGGGGCTACACTGAAGCTTTCTTT.

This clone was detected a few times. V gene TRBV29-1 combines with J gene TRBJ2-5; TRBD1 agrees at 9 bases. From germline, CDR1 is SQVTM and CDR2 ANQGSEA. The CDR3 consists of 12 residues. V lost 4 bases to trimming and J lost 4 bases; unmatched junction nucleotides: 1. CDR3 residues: CSVADRGETQYF. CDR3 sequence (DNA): TGCAGCGTTGCGGACAGGGGAGAGACCCAGTACTTC.

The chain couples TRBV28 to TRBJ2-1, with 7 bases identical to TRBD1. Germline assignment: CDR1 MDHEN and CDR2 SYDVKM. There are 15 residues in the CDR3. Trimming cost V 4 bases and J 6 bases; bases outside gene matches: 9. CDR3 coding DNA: TGTGCCAGCAGTTCGAGGGACAGTCTCGGCAATGAGCAGTTCTTC. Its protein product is CASSSRDSLGNEQFF.

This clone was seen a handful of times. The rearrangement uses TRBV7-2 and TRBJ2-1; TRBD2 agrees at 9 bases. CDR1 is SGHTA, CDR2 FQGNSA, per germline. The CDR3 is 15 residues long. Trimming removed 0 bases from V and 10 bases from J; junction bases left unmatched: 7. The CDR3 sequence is CASSLAVGSGREQFF. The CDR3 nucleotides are TGTGCCAGCAGCTTAGCAGTAGGGAGCGGGAGGGAGCAGTTCTTC.

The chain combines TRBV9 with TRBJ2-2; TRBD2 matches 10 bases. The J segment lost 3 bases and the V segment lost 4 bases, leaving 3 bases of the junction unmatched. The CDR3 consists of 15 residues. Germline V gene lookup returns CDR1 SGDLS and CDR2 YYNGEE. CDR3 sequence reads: CASSSGLADTGELFF. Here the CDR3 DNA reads TGTGCCAGCAGCTCCGGACTAGCGGACACCGGGGAGCTGTTTTTT.

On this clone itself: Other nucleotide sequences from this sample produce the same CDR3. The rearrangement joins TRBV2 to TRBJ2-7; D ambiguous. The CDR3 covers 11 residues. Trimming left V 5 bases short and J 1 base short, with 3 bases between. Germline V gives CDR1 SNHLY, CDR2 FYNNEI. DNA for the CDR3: TGTGCCAGCAGTCCTTCCTACGAGCAGTACTTC. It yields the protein CASSPSYEQYF.

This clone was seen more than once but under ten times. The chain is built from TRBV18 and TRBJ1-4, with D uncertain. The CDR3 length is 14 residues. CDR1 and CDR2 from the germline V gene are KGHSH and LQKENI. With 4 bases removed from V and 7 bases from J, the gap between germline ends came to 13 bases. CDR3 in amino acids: CASSLAQDGEKLFF. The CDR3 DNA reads TGTGCCAGCTCACTCGCTCAGGATGGTGAAAAACTGTTTTTT.

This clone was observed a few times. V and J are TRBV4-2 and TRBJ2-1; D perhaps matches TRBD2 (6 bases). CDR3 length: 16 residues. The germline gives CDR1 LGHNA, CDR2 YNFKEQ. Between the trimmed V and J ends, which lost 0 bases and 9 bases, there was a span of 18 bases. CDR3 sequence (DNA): TGTGCCAGCAGCCAAGAGGGGGGTCAGGGTAGTAGTGAGCAGTTCTTC. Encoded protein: CASSQEGGQGSSEQFF.

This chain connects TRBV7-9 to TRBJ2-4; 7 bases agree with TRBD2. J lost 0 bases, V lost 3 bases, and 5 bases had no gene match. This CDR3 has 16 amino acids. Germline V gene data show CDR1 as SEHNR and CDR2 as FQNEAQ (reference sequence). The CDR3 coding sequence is TGTGCCAGCAGCTTGGATTTAGCGGGAGCCAAAAACATTCAGTACTTC. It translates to CASSLDLAGAKNIQYF.